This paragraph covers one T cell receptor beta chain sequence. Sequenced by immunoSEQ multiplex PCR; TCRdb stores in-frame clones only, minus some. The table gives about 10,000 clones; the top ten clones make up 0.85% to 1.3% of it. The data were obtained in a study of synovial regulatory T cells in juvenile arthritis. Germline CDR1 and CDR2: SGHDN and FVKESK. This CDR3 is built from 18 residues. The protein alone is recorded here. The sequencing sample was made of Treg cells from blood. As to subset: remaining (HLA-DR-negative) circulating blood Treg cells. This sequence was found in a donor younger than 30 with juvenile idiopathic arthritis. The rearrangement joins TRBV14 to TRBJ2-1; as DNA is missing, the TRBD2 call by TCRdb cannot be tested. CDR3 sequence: CASSQDTRKAGVYNEQFF.